The T cell receptor (beta chain) described here comes from a study of early T cells in non-severe SARS-CoV-2 infection. This clonotype was observed a few times. TCRdb independently ran MiXCR on the 5' RACE reads; one entry per CDR3 protein. The sample has roughly 66,000 distinct CDR3 sequences; 8% to 9.5% are singletons. The sequenced material came from whole blood. The clonotype originates from an adult who was a healthcare worker with PCR-confirmed SARS-CoV-2 infection or an uninfected control (not recorded which).

This chain's CDR3 is CASSIVAGNEQFF. CDR3 coding DNA: TGTGCCAGCTCGATCGTAGCAGGAAATGAGCAGTTCTTC. The J gene is TRBJ2-1, the V gene TRBV12-3 or TRBV12-4, with unresolved D. The CDR3 extends over 13 amino acids. Deletions cut 8 bases from V and 7 bases from J, with 15 bases between.